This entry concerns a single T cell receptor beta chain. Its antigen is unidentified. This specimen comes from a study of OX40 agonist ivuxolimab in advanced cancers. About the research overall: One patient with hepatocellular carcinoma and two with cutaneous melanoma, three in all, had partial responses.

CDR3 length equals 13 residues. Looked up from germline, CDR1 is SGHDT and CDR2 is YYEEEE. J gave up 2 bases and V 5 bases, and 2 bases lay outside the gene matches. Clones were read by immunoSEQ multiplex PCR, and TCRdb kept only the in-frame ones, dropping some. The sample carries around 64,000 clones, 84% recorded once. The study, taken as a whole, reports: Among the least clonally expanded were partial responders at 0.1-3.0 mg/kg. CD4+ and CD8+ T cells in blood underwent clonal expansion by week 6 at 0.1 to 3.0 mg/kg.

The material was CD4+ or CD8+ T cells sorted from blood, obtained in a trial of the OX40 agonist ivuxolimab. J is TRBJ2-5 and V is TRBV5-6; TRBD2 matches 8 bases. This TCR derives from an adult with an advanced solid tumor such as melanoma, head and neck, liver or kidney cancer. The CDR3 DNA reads TGTGCCAGCAGGGGGACTAGGCAAGAGACCCAGTACTTC. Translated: CASRGTRQETQYF.